These 14 T cell receptor beta chains came from one sample sequenced in a study of early T cells in non-severe SARS-CoV-2 infection. TCRdb itself ran the 5' RACE reads through MiXCR, one entry per CDR3 protein. This table has over 50,000 distinct CDR3 sequences, roughly an eighth appearing once. What was sequenced was whole blood. These receptors were taken from an adult who was a healthcare worker with PCR-confirmed SARS-CoV-2 infection or an uninfected control (not recorded which).

In this sample, this clonotype turned up many times. V and J are TRBV5-5 and TRBJ1-2; TRBD1 matches at 7 bases. This CDR3 has 13 amino acids. V lost 4 bases to trimming and J lost 4 bases; unmatched junction nucleotides: 4. CDR1 and CDR2 (germline): SGHKS, YYEKEE (reference sequence). The CDR3 DNA is TGTGCCAGCAGCCCCTGGGACAGCTATGGCTACACCTTC. Its protein product is CASSPWDSYGYTF.

Note on this clonotype: A much larger clone sits a single nucleotide away, making a read error possible. V and J are TRBV6-5 and TRBJ2-7; 10 bases line up with TRBD1. CDR3 size: 15 residues. CDR1 and CDR2 from the germline V gene are MNHEY and SVGAGI. The CDR3 coding sequence is TGTGCCAGCAGTTACAGGGACAGGGGTTCCTACAAGCAGTACTTC. Translated: CASSYRDRGSYKQYF.

Many counts were recorded for this clonotype. The chain has TRBV18 and TRBJ1-1; D is undetermined. Germline V gene sequence: CDR1 KGHSH, CDR2 LQKENI. The CDR3 is made up of 13 amino acids. Trimming removed 3 bases at V and 6 bases at J, with 11 bases between. The CDR3 loop reads CASSPVRRAEAFF. The CDR3, as DNA: TGTGCCAGCTCACCTGTGAGACGGGCTGAAGCTTTCTTT.

V usage is TRBV29-1 and J usage is TRBJ2-3; D is uncertain. The V end lost 3 bases, the J end lost 3 bases, and 7 bases lay between the germline ends. The germline V gene encodes CDR1 SQVTM and CDR2 ANQGSEA. The CDR3 contains 12 residues. The CDR3 DNA sequence: TGCAGCGTTGAGGCCCTAACAGATACGCAGTATTTT. It specifies CSVEALTDTQYF.

This clonotype was detected many times. The chain joins TRBV7-2 to TRBJ2-2; D may match TRBD1 or TRBD2 (5 bases each). Trimming removed 6 bases from V and 0 bases from J, with 14 bases in between. The CDR3 extends over 16 amino acids. Germline-derived CDR1 and CDR2 are SGHTA and FQGNSA. DNA for the CDR3: TGTGCCAGCAGAATAGGGGAGCGTCCGAACACCGGGGAGCTGTTTTTT. Its translation: CASRIGERPNTGELFF.

The chain recombines TRBV20-1 with TRBJ1-2; D remains ambiguous. The ends were cut back, 2 bases at V and 8 bases at J, with 12 bases in the middle. Germline loops: CDR1 DFQATT, CDR2 SNEGSKA (reference sequence). This CDR3 is built from 12 residues. CDR3 in amino acids: CSARWQAVGYTF. DNA of the CDR3: TGCAGTGCTAGATGGCAGGCCGTGGGCTACACCTTC.

In this sample, this clonotype turned up many times. The chain recombines TRBV2 with TRBJ1-1; the D gene is possibly TRBD1 (5 bases). V lost 6 bases, J lost 3 bases, and 8 bases lay in between. This CDR3 is built from 12 residues. CDR1 and CDR2 from the germline V gene are SNHLY and FYNNEI. The CDR3, as DNA: TGTGCCAGCAGCCAGGGTTACACTGAAGCTTTCTTT. As protein: CASSQGYTEAFF.

This clonotype was detected many times. The chain carries TRBV2 and TRBJ2-7; a weak D match, TRBD1 (6 bases). The CDR3 has 14 amino acids. Per the germline V gene, CDR1 is SNHLY and CDR2 is FYNNEI. Trimming cost V 4 bases and J 2 bases, with 12 bases left between them. Here the CDR3 DNA reads TGTGCCAGCAGTGGGGGGCCAGGAGCCTACGAGCAGTACTTC. It yields the protein CASSGGPGAYEQYF.

This clonotype has at least ten counts. The chain couples TRBV30 to TRBJ2-3; D is undetermined. The CDR3 is 13 residues long. Trimming pared 5 bases from V and 2 bases from J, leaving 11 bases between. Per the germline V gene, CDR1 is GTSNPN and CDR2 is SVGIG (reference sequence). The CDR3 coding sequence is TGTGCCTGGTCACCGGGCTTCACAGATACGCAGTATTTT. Encoded protein: CAWSPGFTDTQYF. The variable domain in full, with the rest retrieved from reference TRBV30 and TRBJ2-3, is SQTIHQWPATLVQPVGSPLSLECTVEGTSNPNLYWYRQAAGRGLQLLFYSVGIGQISSEVPQNLSASRPQDRQFILSSKKLLLSDSGFYLCAWSPGFTDTQYFGPGTRLTVL.

This clonotype was picked up a small number of times. CDR3 sequence (DNA): TGTGCCAGCAGTTACCGCGGCAGTGCCCAAGAGACCCAGTACTTC. Amino acid sequence: CASSYRGSAQETQYF. This rearrangement joins TRBV6-5 to TRBJ2-5; no clear D. CDR1 and CDR2 (germline): MNHEY, SVGAGI. This CDR3 has 15 residues. Trimming shortened V by 2 bases and J by 1 base, and 11 bases separated the two germline ends.

This clonotype was seen at least ten times. J is TRBJ1-4 and V is TRBV12-3 or TRBV12-4; D is unclear. There are 14 residues in the CDR3. Trimming took 1 base from V and 8 from J, leaving 11 bases between them. The CDR3 DNA follows: TGTGCCAGCAGTTTAGTAGGGAGAGAAGAAAAACTGTTTTTT. It specifies CASSLVGREEKLFF.

This clonotype was observed at least ten times. The V gene is TRBV19, the J gene TRBJ2-3, with D unresolved. V was cut by 6 bases and J by 6 bases, with 13 bases left in between. There are 13 residues in the CDR3. Germline V gives CDR1 LNHDA, CDR2 SQIVND (reference sequence). This CDR3 reads CASRSQAPDTQYF. In DNA, the CDR3 is TGTGCCAGTAGAAGTCAGGCTCCGGATACGCAGTATTTT.

This clonotype was detected many times. This chain links TRBV11-2 with TRBJ2-7; 9 bases are a match to TRBD2. Germline V gene data show CDR1 as SGHAT and CDR2 as FQNNGV. CDR3 length equals 15 residues. The V gene end was trimmed by 5 bases and the J gene end by 3 bases; junction bases not matched to a gene: 8. CDR3 region: CASSLGTSWDYEQYF. CDR3 in DNA: TGTGCCAGCAGCCTCGGGACTAGCTGGGACTACGAGCAGTACTTC.

The V gene is TRBV29-1, the J gene TRBJ1-2; D remains ambiguous. The CDR3 loop spans 11 amino acids. The germline V gene encodes CDR1 SQVTM and CDR2 ANQGSEA. V was cut by 4 bases and J by 6 bases, with 9 bases left in between. CDR3 nucleotides: TGCAGCGTTGTGGGCCCCGATGGCTACACCTTC. It yields the protein CSVVGPDGYTF. The variable domain in full, completed from reference TRBV29-1 and TRBJ1-2, reads SAVISQKPSRDICQRGTSLTIQCQVDSQVTMMFWYRQQPGQSLTLIATANQGSEATYESGFVIDKFPISRPNLTFSTLTVSNMSPEDSSIYLCSVVGPDGYTFGSGTRLTVV.